Presented here are 20 T cell receptor beta chains from one specimen sequenced in a study of tumor-infiltrating lymphocytes in primary liver carcinoma. TCR beta cDNA was prepared out of roughly 0.5 ug total RNA by means of a constant-region primer. Construction of TCR beta libraries relied on three successive nested multiplex PCR rounds employing slightly modified ARM-PCR. The study ran its first two PCR rounds for 9 to 10 cycles each, using TRBV1-TRBV30 forward primers and a C-beta reverse primer. TCRdb itself ran the multiplex PCR reads through MiXCR, one entry per CDR3 protein. This sample yields about 330,000 distinct CDR3 sequences, of which roughly two thirds are seen a single time; roughly 6.5% belongs to the top ten. Germline DNA was extracted too, while blood RNA derived from unsorted whole blood. The sample was peripheral blood. The receptors shown here come from a man aged 35-49 years with primary liver carcinoma and hepatitis B virus infection.

This clonotype was seen many times. The chain combines TRBV6-5 with TRBJ2-2; D tentatively fits TRBD1 or TRBD2 (5 bases each). V gave up 3 bases and J gave up 8 bases, with 13 bases separating them. CDR3 length: 14 residues. Germline assignment: CDR1 MNHEY and CDR2 SVGAGI. The CDR3 here is CASSYAGTDGELFF. The CDR3 DNA is TGTGCCAGCAGTTATGCTGGGACCGATGGGGAGCTGTTTTTT.

The V gene is TRBV10-3, the J gene TRBJ1-6; TRBD1 aligns across 7 bases. Per germline, CDR1 ENHRY and CDR2 SYGVKD. With 7 bases clipped from V and 7 bases from J, the junction kept 7 bases outside the gene matches. The CDR3 runs 14 residues. In DNA form, the CDR3 reads TGTGCCATCAACGCCGGGACAGAGAATTCACCCCTCCACTTT. It translates to CAINAGTENSPLHF.

Details on this clonotype: Germline is not matched at one junction end, which may reflect a read error. The chain combines TRBV11-2 with TRBJ2-3; D remains unclear. The CDR3 contains 12 residues. CDR1 is SGHAT, CDR2 FQNNGV, per germline. The CDR3 region is CASSSTRDTQYF. In DNA, the CDR3 is TGTGCTAGCAGCTCGACACGGGATACGCAGTATTTT.

Points on this clonotype: At one end, the junction sequence differs from germline, possibly due to a read error. The chain carries TRBV11-2 and TRBJ2-7; no clear D gene. This CDR3 contains 14 residues. Germline V gene lookup returns CDR1 SGHAT and CDR2 FQNNGV. The CDR3 loop reads CANSLFTTSYEQYF. The CDR3 bases are TGTGCCAACAGCTTATTTACAACCTCCTACGAGCAGTACTTC.

In regard to this clonotype: One junction end disagrees with the germline gene, perhaps due to a read error. CDR3 DNA sequence: TGTGCCAACAGTCCAGGGGTCCAAGAGACCCAGTACTTC. This encodes CANSPGVQETQYF. The chain is built from TRBV6-5 and TRBJ2-5; perhaps TRBD1 as D (6 bases). Germline CDR1 and CDR2: MNHEY and SVGAGI. The CDR3 is 13 amino acids.

Points on this clonotype: At one end the junction does not follow the germline gene, possibly because of a read error. The genes are TRBV6-6 and TRBJ2-1; TRBD2 aligns across 8 bases. The CDR3 is made up of 15 amino acids. Germline assignment: CDR1 MNHNY and CDR2 SVGAGI (reference sequence). CDR3 coding DNA: TGTGCCAGCAGTTACCTAGCGGGTCCCTACAATGATCAGTTCTTC. Translation gives CASSYLAGPYNDQFF.

This clonotype was detected many times. The gene calls are TRBV4-1 and TRBJ2-5; D perhaps matches TRBD2 (7 bases). The V end was cut by 2 bases, the J end by 4 bases, with 14 bases between. This CDR3 is built from 15 residues. From germline, CDR1 is MGHRA and CDR2 YSYEKL. CDR3 loop: CASSQSGGGRETQYF. In nucleotides, the CDR3 is TGCGCCAGCAGCCAAAGTGGCGGGGGCAGAGAGACCCAGTACTTC.

This chain uses TRBV5-1 with TRBJ2-1, with 7 nucleotides matching TRBD2. Germline CDR1 is SGHRS and CDR2 is YFSETQ. V dropped 3 bases and J dropped 7; count of bases not matched to a gene: 4. There are 13 residues in the CDR3. CDR3: CASSSQRDNEQFF. CDR3 in DNA: TGCGCCAGCAGCTCGCAGCGGGATAATGAGCAGTTCTTC.

This clonotype was detected ten times or more. The V gene is TRBV6-2 or TRBV6-3, the J gene TRBJ2-4, with D possibly being TRBD1 (6 bases). The CDR3 is 16 residues long. Trimming removed 5 bases at V and 7 bases at J, with 21 bases between. Per germline, CDR1 MNHEY and CDR2 SVGEGT. The CDR3 DNA follows: TGTGCCAGCAGTGCCTCCGGAAAACAGGGAATGAACATTCAGTACTTC. Translation gives CASSASGKQGMNIQYF.

In its sample, this clonotype was seen a few times. V is TRBV7-9 and J is TRBJ2-5, with 11 bases fitting TRBD2. J lost 4 bases, V lost 4 bases, and 17 bases had no gene match. The germline gives CDR1 SEHNR, CDR2 FQNEAQ (reference sequence). This CDR3 is built from 19 residues. Here the CDR3 DNA reads TGTGCCAGCAGCTCACCATTTAGTGTGGGTCTAGCGGGAGGAGAGACCCAGTACTTC. This translates into CASSSPFSVGLAGGETQYF. Full variable domain (outside the CDR3, taken from reference TRBV7-9 and TRBJ2-5): DTGVSQNPRHKITKRGQNVTFRCDPISEHNRLYWYRQTLGQGPEFLTYFQNEAQLEKSRLLSDRFSAERPKGSFSTLEIQRTEQGDSAMYLCASSSPFSVGLAGGETQYFGPGTRLLVL.

A note on this clonotype: A much larger clone is a single base away; this may be a read error. V usage is TRBV14 and J usage is TRBJ2-1; TRBD2 matches 14 bases. Per germline, CDR1 SGHDN and CDR2 FVKESK. The CDR3 has 15 residues. Trimming took 7 bases from V and 8 from J; bases not matched to a gene: 7. The CDR3 DNA follows: TGTGCCAGCAACCGTGGGACTAGCGGGGGTCATGAGCAGTTCTTC. Encoded protein: CASNRGTSGGHEQFF.

The V gene is TRBV28, the J gene TRBJ2-7; 10 nucleotides match TRBD1. J lost 1 base, V lost 5 bases, and 8 bases had no gene match. The CDR3 length is 16 residues. Germline V gene sequence: CDR1 MDHEN, CDR2 SYDVKM. The CDR3: CASSTPGQGFSYEQYF. The CDR3 DNA is TGTGCCAGCAGTACCCCGGGACAGGGGTTTTCCTACGAGCAGTACTTC.

This rearrangement joins TRBV2 to TRBJ2-5; TRBD2 matches 11 bases. Germline CDR1 SNHLY, CDR2 FYNNEI. The CDR3 contains 19 residues. The ends lost 7 bases at V and 4 bases at J; junction bases unmatched: 20. The chain's CDR3 is CASTHQGGLAVLRGETQYF. The CDR3 DNA follows: TGTGCCAGCACCCACCAGGGGGGACTAGCGGTCCTCCGGGGAGAGACCCAGTACTTC.

The V gene is TRBV12-3 or TRBV12-4, the J gene TRBJ1-1, with D tentatively TRBD1 (5 bases). The CDR3 runs 15 residues. Trimming stripped 3 bases from V and 4 bases from J, with 15 bases between. Written as DNA, the CDR3 is TGTGCCAGCAGTTTTCAGGGCGGGCGGACCACTGAAGCTTTCTTT. Translated: CASSFQGGRTTEAFF.

This clonotype has more than one count but fewer than ten. A clone one base away is much larger, so this may be a read error. This chain uses TRBV11-2 with TRBJ2-3; the D gene is possibly TRBD2 (6 bases). In germline, CDR1 is SGHAT, CDR2 FQNNGV. This CDR3 is 15 amino acids long. With 5 bases removed from V and 4 bases from J, the gap between germline ends came to 16 bases. CDR3 nucleotides: TGTGCCAGCAGCCCGGGACTTACGGCAGCAGATACGCAGTATTTT. Its protein product is CASSPGLTAADTQYF.

In DNA, the CDR3 is TGCGCCAGCAGCCCCATCCCCGGGGCATTTTACGAGCAGTACTTC. Protein: CASSPIPGAFYEQYF. The chain recombines TRBV4-1 with TRBJ2-7; D assignment may be TRBD1 or TRBD2 (5 bases each). V was pared by 4 bases and J by 4 bases, with 17 bases between. The CDR3 is 15 residues long. The germline CDR1 and CDR2 sequences are MGHRA and YSYEKL.

This clonotype was detected only a few times. This chain joins TRBV5-1 and TRBJ2-5; TRBD1 might be the D (6 bases). The CDR3 has 14 residues. V was shortened by 4 bases and J by 1 base, with 11 bases between the two germline ends. CDR1 and CDR2 from the germline V gene are SGHRS and YFSETQ. CDR3: CASSRGTPQETQYF. CDR3 DNA sequence: TGCGCCAGCAGCCGAGGGACACCCCAAGAGACCCAGTACTTC.

This rearrangement joins TRBV30 to TRBJ2-7; D not certain. The V gene's germline CDR1 is GTSNPN and CDR2 SVGIG (reference sequence). Trimming took 1 base from V and 4 from J, leaving 8 bases between them. This CDR3 has 12 residues. The CDR3 loop reads CAWSGSGYEQYF. The CDR3 nucleotides are TGTGCCTGGAGTGGGTCCGGGTACGAGCAGTACTTC.

V is TRBV11-1 and J is TRBJ2-7; no clear D gene. V was shortened by 4 bases and J by 3 bases, with 19 bases between the two germline ends. Germline V gives CDR1 SGHAT, CDR2 FQDESV (reference sequence). This CDR3 has 16 residues. The chain's CDR3 is CASSSRGSLGLYEQYF. Here the CDR3 DNA reads TGTGCCAGCAGCTCAAGAGGTTCTCTCGGCCTCTACGAGCAGTACTTC.

This clonotype was found once. The CDR3 does not close with the conserved phenylalanine or tryptophan, likely indicating a read error. The V gene is TRBV12-3 or TRBV12-4, the J gene TRBJ2-1; no definite D call. CDR3 length equals 16 residues. CDR3: CASSLESDWPYDDQFL. The DNA for the CDR3 is TGTGCCAGCAGTTTAGAGTCGGATTGGCCTTACGATGATCAGTTCCTC.